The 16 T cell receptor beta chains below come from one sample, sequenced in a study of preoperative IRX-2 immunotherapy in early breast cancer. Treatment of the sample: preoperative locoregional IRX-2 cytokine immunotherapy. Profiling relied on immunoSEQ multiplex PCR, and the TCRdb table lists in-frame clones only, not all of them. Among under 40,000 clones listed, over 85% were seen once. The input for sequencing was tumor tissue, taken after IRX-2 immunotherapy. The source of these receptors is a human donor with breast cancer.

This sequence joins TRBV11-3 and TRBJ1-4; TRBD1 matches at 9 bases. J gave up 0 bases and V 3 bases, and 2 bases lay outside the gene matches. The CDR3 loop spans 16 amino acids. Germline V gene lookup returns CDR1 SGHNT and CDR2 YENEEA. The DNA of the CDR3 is TGTGCCAGCAGCTTCGGACAGGGGTCAACTAATGAAAAACTGTTTTTT. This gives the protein CASSFGQGSTNEKLFF.

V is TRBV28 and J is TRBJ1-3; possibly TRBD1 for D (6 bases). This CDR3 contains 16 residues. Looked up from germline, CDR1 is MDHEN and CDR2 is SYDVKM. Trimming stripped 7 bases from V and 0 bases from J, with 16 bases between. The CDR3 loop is CASKVSGTPSGNTIYF. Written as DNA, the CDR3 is TGTGCCAGCAAAGTCTCCGGGACACCCTCTGGAAACACCATATATTTT.

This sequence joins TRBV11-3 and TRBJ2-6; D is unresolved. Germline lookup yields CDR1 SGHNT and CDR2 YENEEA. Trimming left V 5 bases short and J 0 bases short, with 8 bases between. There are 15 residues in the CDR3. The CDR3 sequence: CASSAHDSGANVLTF. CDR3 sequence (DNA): TGTGCCAGCAGCGCACACGACTCTGGGGCCAACGTCCTGACTTTC.

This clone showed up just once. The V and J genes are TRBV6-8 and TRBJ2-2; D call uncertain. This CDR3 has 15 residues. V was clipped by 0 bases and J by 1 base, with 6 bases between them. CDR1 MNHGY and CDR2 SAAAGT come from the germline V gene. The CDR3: CASSYSFLNTGELFF. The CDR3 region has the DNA TGTGCCAGCAGTTACTCATTCCTGAACACCGGGGAGCTGTTTTTT.

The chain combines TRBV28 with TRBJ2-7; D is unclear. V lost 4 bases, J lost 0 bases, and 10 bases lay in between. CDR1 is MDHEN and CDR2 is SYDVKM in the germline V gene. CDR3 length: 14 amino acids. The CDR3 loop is CASSSPRTSYEQYV. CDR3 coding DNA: TGTGCCAGCAGTTCCCCTAGGACCTCCTACGAGCAGTACGTC.

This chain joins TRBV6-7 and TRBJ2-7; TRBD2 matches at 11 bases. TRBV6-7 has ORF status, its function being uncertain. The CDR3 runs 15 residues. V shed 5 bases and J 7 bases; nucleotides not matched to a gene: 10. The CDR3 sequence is CASSGRRSSGGEQYV. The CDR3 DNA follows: TGTGCCAGCAGTGGTCGTCGGTCTAGCGGGGGGGAGCAGTACGTC.

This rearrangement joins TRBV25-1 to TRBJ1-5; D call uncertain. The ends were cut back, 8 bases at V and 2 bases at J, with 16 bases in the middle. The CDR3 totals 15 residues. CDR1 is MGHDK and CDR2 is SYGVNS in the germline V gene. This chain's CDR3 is CASAGTVKGNQPQHF. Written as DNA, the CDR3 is TGTGCCAGCGCTGGAACAGTAAAGGGCAATCAGCCCCAGCATTTT.

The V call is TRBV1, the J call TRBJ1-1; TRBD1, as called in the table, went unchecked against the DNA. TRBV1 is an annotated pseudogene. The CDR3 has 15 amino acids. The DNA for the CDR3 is TGCGCCAGCAGCCAAGTCTGGGCATGGAACACTGAAGCTTTCTTT. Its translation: CASSQVWAWNTEAFF.

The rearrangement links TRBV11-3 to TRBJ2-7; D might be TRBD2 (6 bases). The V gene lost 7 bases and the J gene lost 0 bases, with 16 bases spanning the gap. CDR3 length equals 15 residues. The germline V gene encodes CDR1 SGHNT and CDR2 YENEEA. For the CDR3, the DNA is TGTGCCAGCACCGCGGGGTACGGGAGCTCCTACGAGCAGTACTTC. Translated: CASTAGYGSSYEQYF.

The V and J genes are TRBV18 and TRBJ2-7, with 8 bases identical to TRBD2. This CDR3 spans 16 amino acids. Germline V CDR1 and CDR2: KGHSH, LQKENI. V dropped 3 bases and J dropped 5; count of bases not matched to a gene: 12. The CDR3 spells CASSPMTGTSWDEQYV. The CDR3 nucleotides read TGTGCCAGCTCACCCATGACCGGGACTAGTTGGGACGAGCAGTACGTC.

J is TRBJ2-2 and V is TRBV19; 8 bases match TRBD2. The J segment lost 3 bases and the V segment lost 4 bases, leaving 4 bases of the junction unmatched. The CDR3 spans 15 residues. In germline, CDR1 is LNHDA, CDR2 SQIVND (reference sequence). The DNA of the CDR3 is TGTGCCAGTAGTACCGGGAGGGATTACACCGGGGAGCTGTTTTTT. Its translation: CASSTGRDYTGELFF.

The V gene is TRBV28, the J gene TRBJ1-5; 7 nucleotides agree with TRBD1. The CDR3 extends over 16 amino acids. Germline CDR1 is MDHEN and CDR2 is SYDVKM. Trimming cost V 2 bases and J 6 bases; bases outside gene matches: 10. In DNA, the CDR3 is TGTGCCAGCAGTTTAGGACTGGGACAGTTGGGTCAGCCCCAGCATTTT. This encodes CASSLGLGQLGQPQHF.

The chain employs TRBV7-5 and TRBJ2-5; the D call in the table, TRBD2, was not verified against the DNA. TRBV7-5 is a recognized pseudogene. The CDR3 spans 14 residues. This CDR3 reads CASSLRREKETQYF. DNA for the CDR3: TGTGCCAGCAGCTTACGGCGGGAGAAAGAGACCCAGTACTTC.

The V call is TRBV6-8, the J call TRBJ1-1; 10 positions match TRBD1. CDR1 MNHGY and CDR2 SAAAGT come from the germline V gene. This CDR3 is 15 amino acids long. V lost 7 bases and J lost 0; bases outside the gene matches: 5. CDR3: CASIRTGGMNTEAFF. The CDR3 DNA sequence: TGTGCCAGCATCAGGACAGGGGGGATGAACACTGAAGCTTTCTTT.

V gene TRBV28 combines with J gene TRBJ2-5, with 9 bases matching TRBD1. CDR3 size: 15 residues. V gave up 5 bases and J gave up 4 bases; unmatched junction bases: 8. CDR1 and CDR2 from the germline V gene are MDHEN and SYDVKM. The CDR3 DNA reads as TGTGCCAGCAGTCCCTACAGGGGGCAGGGAGAGACCCAGTACTTC. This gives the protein CASSPYRGQGETQYF.

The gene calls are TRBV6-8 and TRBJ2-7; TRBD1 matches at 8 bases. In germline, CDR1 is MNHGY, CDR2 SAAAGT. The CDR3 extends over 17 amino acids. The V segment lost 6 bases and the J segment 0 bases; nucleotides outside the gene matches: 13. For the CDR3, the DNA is TGTGCCAGCAGACCCGTTTCAGGGGGCCCCAGCTCCTACGAGCAGTACTTC. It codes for CASRPVSGGPSSYEQYF.